The 22 T cell receptor beta chains listed next were all sequenced from one sample in a study of monozygotic twins with inflammatory bowel disease. TCRdb reprocessed the 5' RACE reads, with one entry per CDR3 protein and no DNA. This table holds about 300,000 distinct CDR3 sequences. Material: blood. These receptors were obtained from a human donor with ulcerative colitis or Crohn's disease, or a healthy co-twin of an affected twin (not recorded which).

The J gene is TRBJ2-1, the V gene TRBV7-3; TCRdb returns TRBD2, unconfirmable since there is no DNA. Germline V gene sequence: CDR1 SGHTA, CDR2 FQGTGA. This CDR3 spans 15 amino acids. The CDR3: CASSFVGGGAREQFF. Looking up the rest from reference TRBV7-3 and TRBJ2-1 gives the full variable domain: GAGVSQTPSNKVTEKGKYVELRCDPISGHTALYWYRQSLGQGPEFLIYFQGTGAADDSGLPNDRFFAVRPEGSVSTLKIQRTERGDSAVYLCASSFVGGGAREQFFGPGTRLTVL.

The chain carries TRBV5-6 and TRBJ1-2; the TCRdb D gene call, TRBD1, has no DNA to confirm it. The CDR3 is 16 residues long. Germline V lookup: CDR1 SGHDT, CDR2 YYEEEE. The chain's CDR3 is CASSSRPRTGKYGYTF.

The rearrangement links TRBV28 to TRBJ1-5. The CDR3 has 14 residues. CDR1 is MDHEN and CDR2 is SYDVKM in the germline V gene. The CDR3 is CASSMDGSGRPQHF.

The rearrangement uses TRBV7-3 and TRBJ2-1; TCRdb's D call of TRBD1 is untestable without DNA. Per the germline V gene, CDR1 is SGHTA and CDR2 is FQGTGA. This CDR3 has 16 amino acids. CDR3 amino acids: CASSLNQGARRNEQFF.

The chain couples TRBV18 to TRBJ1-1; TCRdb designates TRBD1, a call that cannot be tested without DNA. Looked up from germline, CDR1 is KGHSH and CDR2 is LQKENI. The CDR3 consists of 15 residues. The CDR3: CASSRTGGRDTEAFF.

V is TRBV7-2 and J is TRBJ2-5; the D call from TCRdb, TRBD1, cannot be confirmed without DNA. CDR1 and CDR2 from the germline V gene are SGHTA and FQGNSA. This CDR3 is 14 amino acids long. The CDR3 spells CASSLGGSAGTQYF.

CDR3: CSVGGTPYNEQFF. The chain is built from TRBV29-1 and TRBJ2-1; TCRdb outputs TRBD1, but without DNA this stays unchecked. In germline, CDR1 is SQVTM, CDR2 ANQGSEA. This CDR3 contains 13 residues.

This chain connects TRBV18 to TRBJ2-5; the D gene TCRdb calls, TRBD2, cannot be checked with no DNA. Per the germline V gene, CDR1 is KGHSH and CDR2 is LQKENI. The CDR3 length is 15 residues. The CDR3: CASSLASGSTKTQYF.

The V and J genes are TRBV12-3 or TRBV12-4 and TRBJ2-5; TCRdb outputs TRBD1, but without DNA this stays unchecked. CDR3 size: 14 residues. CDR3 sequence reads: CASSRRGSQETQYF.

The CDR3 region is CASSLLSSDQPQHF. The rearrangement uses TRBV12-3 or TRBV12-4 and TRBJ1-5. The CDR3 runs 14 residues.

This chain uses TRBV3-1 with TRBJ2-7; TCRdb indicates TRBD1, and absent DNA this call remains unverified. CDR1 LGHDT and CDR2 YNNKEL come from the germline V gene (reference sequence). This CDR3 contains 15 residues. The CDR3 is CASSQPLTSSYEQYF.

The chain couples TRBV15 to TRBJ2-3; TCRdb returns TRBD2, unconfirmable since there is no DNA. Germline CDR1 and CDR2: LNHNV and YYDKDF (reference sequence). The CDR3 consists of 16 residues. CDR3 sequence: CATSFESGASTDTQYF.

The rearrangement uses TRBV20-1 and TRBJ1-3. Per germline, CDR1 DFQATT and CDR2 SNEGSKA (reference sequence). The CDR3 totals 16 residues. CDR3 residues: CSASFLHRTSGNTIYF.

The chain recombines TRBV11-2 with TRBJ2-1; TCRdb calls TRBD2, which cannot be checked without DNA. The CDR3 is 18 residues long. Looked up from germline, CDR1 is SGHAT and CDR2 is FQNNGV. CDR3 region: CASSLEPRLAGAYNEQFF.

The chain links TRBV7-2 to TRBJ1-1; the TCRdb D gene call, TRBD1, has no DNA to confirm it. The CDR3 is 15 residues long. Germline V gives CDR1 SGHTA, CDR2 FQGNSA. The CDR3 sequence is CASSLRGVGNTEAFF.

The J gene is TRBJ2-2, the V gene TRBV24-1; the D gene TCRdb calls, TRBD2, cannot be checked with no DNA. The CDR3 loop spans 15 amino acids. CDR1 and CDR2 (germline): KGHDR, SFDVKD. Here the CDR3 reads CATSEGQRDTGELFF.

This chain uses TRBV29-1 with TRBJ2-5; the D gene TCRdb calls, TRBD2, cannot be checked with no DNA. This CDR3 has 15 amino acids. CDR1 is SQVTM and CDR2 is ANQGSEA in the germline V gene. CDR3 protein: CSVYRELAAWETQYF.

V gene TRBV5-1 combines with J gene TRBJ2-3; the D gene TCRdb calls, TRBD2, cannot be checked with no DNA. The germline gives CDR1 SGHRS, CDR2 YFSETQ. This CDR3 has 16 amino acids. CDR3 residues: CASSHATSGATDTQYF. The full variable domain, its missing parts supplied by reference TRBV5-1 and TRBJ2-3, is KAGVTQTPRYLIKTRGQQVTLSCSPISGHRSVSWYQQTPGQGLQFLFEYFSETQRNKGNFPGRFSGRQFSNSRSEMNVSTLELGDSALYLCASSHATSGATDTQYFGPGTRLTVL.

The chain combines TRBV24-1 with TRBJ1-3; TCRdb's D call, TRBD1, is unchecked because there is no DNA. CDR3 length equals 15 residues. Germline V lookup: CDR1 KGHDR, CDR2 SFDVKD. This chain's CDR3 is CATSGRDRGSNTIYF.

The chain carries TRBV24-1 and TRBJ2-1; TCRdb reports TRBD1, a call that lacks DNA to check it against. The length of the CDR3 is 17 residues. CDR1 KGHDR and CDR2 SFDVKD come from the germline V gene. CDR3 loop: CATSDLRQGGSYNEQFF.

V is TRBV7-2 and J is TRBJ2-7; TCRdb returns TRBD1, unconfirmable since there is no DNA. CDR1 is SGHTA, CDR2 FQGNSA, per germline. CDR3 size: 14 residues. CDR3 sequence reads: CASSLAGGGYEQYF.

The genes are TRBV12-3 or TRBV12-4 and TRBJ2-5; TCRdb indicates TRBD2, and absent DNA this call remains unverified. The CDR3 totals 12 residues. The CDR3 sequence is CATHWSGETQYF.